The 29 T cell receptor beta chains reported below all come from one sample, sequenced in a study of metastatic and nonmetastatic thyroid tumors. Using MiXCR, TCRdb re-called clones from the PCR reads. The table includes more than 90,000 clones, 12% detected once. Ahead of thyroid surgery, no patient had received treatment of any kind. The sequenced material came from blood. These receptors were obtained from a female donor with papillary thyroid cancer or a benign thyroid nodule (not recorded which). Some clones in this sample may be carry-over from other donors' samples.

This sequence joins TRBV7-3 and TRBJ2-2; D may correspond to TRBD1 or TRBD2 (5 bases each). The germline V and J ends were trimmed by 5 bases and 12 bases, with 19 bases remaining between them. The CDR3 length is 14 residues. Germline V CDR1 and CDR2: SGHTA, FQGTGA. CDR3 in DNA: TGTGCCAGCAGCCCGGGGCTCCCTACCGTGCAGCTGTTTTTT. Its translation: CASSPGLPTVQLFF.

This clone was recorded many times. The chain joins TRBV20-1 to TRBJ2-1, with 7 bases that match TRBD2. Germline-derived CDR1 and CDR2 are DFQATT and SNEGSKA (reference sequence). Trimming cost V 4 bases and J 8 bases; bases outside gene matches: 11. The CDR3 is made up of 14 amino acids. The CDR3: CSANPSGRIHEQFF. Written as DNA, the CDR3 is TGCAGTGCTAACCCTAGCGGCAGAATCCATGAGCAGTTCTTC.

This clone was seen repeatedly, ten times or more. The chain joins TRBV19 to TRBJ2-7; no clear D. CDR3 size: 15 residues. The germline gives CDR1 LNHDA, CDR2 SQIVND (reference sequence). V gave up 5 bases and J gave up 1 base, with 15 bases separating them. The CDR3 DNA is TGTGCCAGTAGTCCGCGACAACGAGGATCCTACGAGCAGTACTTC. As protein: CASSPRQRGSYEQYF.

This clone showed up many times. The CDR3 loop reads CASSTGQGTGYTF. The CDR3 DNA sequence: TGTGCCAGCAGTACGGGACAGGGAACTGGCTACACCTTC. The V and J genes are TRBV12-3 or TRBV12-4 and TRBJ1-2, with TRBD1 matching 9 bases. CDR3 length: 13 amino acids. The J segment lost 7 bases and the V segment lost 5 bases, leaving 5 bases of the junction unmatched.

This chain joins TRBV6-1 and TRBJ2-7; TRBD1 matches 7 bases. V was pared by 5 bases and J by 0 bases, with 4 bases of the junction left unmatched. The CDR3 sequence is 14 residues long. CDR1 and CDR2 (germline): MNHNS, SASEGT. The CDR3 here is CASSQTGASYEQYV. The CDR3 region has the DNA TGTGCCAGCAGTCAAACAGGGGCCTCCTACGAGCAGTACGTC.

The table lists this clone with many counts. This chain links TRBV7-9 with TRBJ2-1, with 10 bases lining up with TRBD2. The V segment lost 1 base and the J segment 7 bases; nucleotides outside the gene matches: 10. The germline V gene encodes CDR1 SEHNR and CDR2 FQNEAQ (reference sequence). This CDR3 has 17 amino acids. The DNA of the CDR3 is TGTGCCAGCAGCTTAGGTTTGGCACTAGCGGGGTTTAATGAGCAGTTCTTC. This gives the protein CASSLGLALAGFNEQFF.

About this clone: A much larger clone is a single base away; this may be a read error. The CDR3 coding sequence is TGCAGTGCTGACAGCAGGGTGACGAACTATGTCTACACCTTC. It specifies CSADSRVTNYVYTF. The chain employs TRBV20-1 and TRBJ1-2, with a tentative D call TRBD1 (5 bases). This CDR3 region has 14 residues. Germline loops: CDR1 DFQATT, CDR2 SNEGSKA (reference sequence).

The chain is built from TRBV18 and TRBJ1-1; maybe TRBD1 (5 bases). CDR3 length: 14 amino acids. The V and J ends lost 5 bases and 1 base respectively, with 11 bases between them. In germline, CDR1 is KGHSH, CDR2 LQKENI. The CDR3 DNA sequence: TGTGCCAGCTCAGAAACGGACACGAACACTGAAGCTTTCTTT. Protein: CASSETDTNTEAFF.

Many counts were recorded for this clone. The chain combines TRBV6-1 with TRBJ2-5; 7 bases align to TRBD2. Germline-derived CDR1 and CDR2 are MNHNS and SASEGT. This CDR3 comprises 13 residues. The V gene end was trimmed by 6 bases and the J gene end by 4 bases; junction bases not matched to a gene: 5. As DNA, the CDR3 is TGTGCCAGCAGCCATGGGGGGGTAGAGACCCAGTACTTC. Its translation is CASSHGGVETQYF.

This clone was seen a few times. The rearrangement joins TRBV6-4 to TRBJ2-1; 9 bases are shared with TRBD2. The germline V gene encodes CDR1 MRHNA and CDR2 SNTAGT. The CDR3 sequence is 17 residues long. Trimming took 8 bases from V and 5 from J; bases not matched to a gene: 16. Here the CDR3 DNA reads TGTGCCAGCGGCCGGTCGGTAGTAGCGGGAGCCGACAATGAGCAGTTCTTC. This encodes CASGRSVVAGADNEQFF.

Comments on this clone: The junction departs from germline at one end; a sequencing error may be responsible. The sample contains more than one DNA sequence encoding this CDR3. The CDR3 DNA follows: TGTGCCAGCAGCAGCTTAGGACAGATCTCGGGGGCCAACGTACTGACTTTC. It is translated as CASSSLGQISGANVLTF. The J gene is TRBJ2-6, the V gene TRBV2, with D perhaps given as TRBD1 or TRBD2 (6 bases each). This CDR3 is built from 17 residues. Germline CDR1 SNHLY, CDR2 FYNNEI.

This clone was picked up many times. This chain uses TRBV28 with TRBJ2-5, with unresolved D. The CDR3 sequence is 13 residues long. The germline V gene encodes CDR1 MDHEN and CDR2 SYDVKM. V was pared by 3 bases and J by 4 bases, with 9 bases between. CDR3 sequence (DNA): TGTGCCAGCAGTTTCCGCCCCCGAGAGACCCAGTACTTC. Its translation: CASSFRPRETQYF.

V gene TRBV18 combines with J gene TRBJ2-7, with D tentatively TRBD2 (6 bases). Between the trimmed V and J ends, which lost 1 base and 5 bases, there was a span of 6 bases. CDR3 length: 12 residues. The germline gives CDR1 KGHSH, CDR2 LQKENI. CDR3 bases: TGTGCCAGCTCACCACGGAGGGACGAGCAGTACTTC. It is translated as CASSPRRDEQYF.

In its sample, this clone was seen many times. The J gene is TRBJ2-1, the V gene TRBV7-2; D gene uncertain. With 1 base removed from V and 8 bases from J, the gap between germline ends came to 18 bases. This CDR3 is 16 amino acids long. In germline, CDR1 is SGHTA, CDR2 FQGNSA. This CDR3 is CASSLGPGPNGYEQFF. DNA for the CDR3: TGTGCCAGCAGCTTAGGGCCGGGCCCCAACGGTTATGAGCAGTTCTTC.

In this sample, this clone turned up many times. The chain employs TRBV30 and TRBJ1-2; the D gene is possibly TRBD1 (6 bases). Germline-derived CDR1 and CDR2 are GTSNPN and SVGIG (reference sequence). Deletions cut 3 bases from V and 2 bases from J, with 19 bases between. The CDR3 runs 16 residues. CDR3 region: CAWRLGGQGTNYGYTF. The CDR3 nucleotides read TGTGCCTGGAGGCTGGGGGGGCAGGGCACGAACTATGGCTACACCTTC.

There are many counts of this clone. The CDR3 loop is CASSLDLANLYTF. The CDR3 nucleotides are TGCGCCAGCAGCTTGGACCTAGCTAATCTCTACACCTTC. The V gene is TRBV5-1, the J gene TRBJ1-2, with D unclear. From germline, CDR1 is SGHRS and CDR2 YFSETQ. There are 13 residues in the CDR3. Trimming took off 0 bases at V and 10 bases at J, with 13 bases between the two ends.

This clone came up many times. V usage is TRBV28 and J usage is TRBJ2-3; a possible D gene is TRBD2 (5 bases). V dropped 6 bases and J dropped 1 base, with 14 bases sitting between them. The germline V gene encodes CDR1 MDHEN and CDR2 SYDVKM. CDR3 size: 15 residues. CDR3 bases: TGTGCCAGCAGACCCTTCTCCGGGGGCACAGATACGCAGTATTTT. This gives the protein CASRPFSGGTDTQYF.

Many counts were recorded for this clone. The sample has other DNA sequences that encode this CDR3 too. The chain combines TRBV10-2 with TRBJ2-1; the D is unclear. The CDR3 totals 15 residues. Germline CDR1 reads WSHSY; CDR2 reads SAAADI. The germline V and J ends were trimmed by 2 bases and 7 bases, with 15 bases remaining between them. The DNA for the CDR3 is TGCGCCAGCAGTGAGGGCTTAGGCGTTTGGAATGAGCAGTTCTTC. This codes for CASSEGLGVWNEQFF.

This clone was recorded at least ten times. The gene calls are TRBV27 and TRBJ1-1; D ambiguous. Germline CDR1 is MNHEY and CDR2 is SMNVEV (reference sequence). V was clipped by 6 bases and J by 0 bases, with 11 bases between them. The CDR3 runs to 14 residues. The CDR3 protein is CASSPAALNTEAFF. CDR3 coding DNA: TGTGCCAGCAGCCCTGCAGCTTTGAACACTGAAGCTTTCTTT.

This sequence joins TRBV14 and TRBJ2-7; 10 bases agree with TRBD1. The germline CDR1 and CDR2 sequences are SGHDN and FVKESK. The CDR3 has 15 amino acids. V gave up 1 base and J gave up 6 bases; unmatched junction bases: 6. The CDR3 reads CASSQAGTGVVEQYF. CDR3 in DNA: TGTGCCAGCAGCCAAGCCGGGACAGGGGTGGTCGAGCAGTACTTC.

A note on this clone: One end of the junction varies from germline; a read error may be responsible. J is TRBJ2-1 and V is TRBV7-6, with TRBD2 matching over 11 bases. Per the germline V gene, CDR1 is SGHVS and CDR2 is FNYEAQ. This CDR3 has 16 residues. The CDR3 DNA is TGTGCTAGCAGCTTAGGGCTAGCGGGAGGCGACAATGAGCAGTTCTTC. Its protein is CASSLGLAGGDNEQFF.

This clone was recorded at least ten times. This chain links TRBV6-2 or TRBV6-3 with TRBJ2-7; 12 bases match TRBD2. The V and J ends lost 7 bases and 6 bases, in that order; junction bases with no gene match: 4. The V gene's germline CDR1 is MNHEY and CDR2 SVGEGT. CDR3 length: 13 amino acids. CDR3 DNA sequence: TGTGCCAGCAAGACTAGCGGGAGTCCCGAGCAGTACTTC. Encoded protein: CASKTSGSPEQYF.

The table lists this clone with many counts. V is TRBV12-3 or TRBV12-4 and J is TRBJ1-1; D is undetermined. This CDR3 has 11 amino acids. Trimming removed 6 bases from V and 6 bases from J, with 8 bases in between. The CDR3 DNA reads TGTGCCAGCAGCCGCGCCTCTGAAGCTTTCTTT. It yields the protein CASSRASEAFF.

J is TRBJ1-2 and V is TRBV5-4; 7 bases are a match to TRBD1. The V and J ends lost 4 bases and 7 bases, in that order; junction bases with no gene match: 13. Germline CDR1 SGHNT, CDR2 YYREEE (reference sequence). The CDR3 runs 15 residues. CDR3 sequence reads: CASSPSKGAFRGYTF. As DNA, the CDR3 is TGTGCCAGCAGCCCCTCAAAGGGGGCGTTTCGTGGCTACACCTTC.

This clone occurred many times. The gene calls are TRBV6-1 and TRBJ1-4; D call uncertain. The CDR3 runs to 17 residues. V shed 0 bases and J shed 2 bases, with 13 bases lying between them. Germline assignment: CDR1 MNHNS and CDR2 SASEGT. The CDR3 DNA reads as TGTGCCAGCAGTGAAGCGCTTCTCCGGATTACTAATGAAAAACTGTTTTTT. Translation: CASSEALLRITNEKLFF.

This clone has a count of ten or more. The chain uses TRBV19 and TRBJ2-2; maybe TRBD2 (5 bases). The CDR3 sequence is 16 residues long. Germline V gene lookup returns CDR1 LNHDA and CDR2 SQIVND (reference sequence). The ends were cut back, 4 bases at V and 7 bases at J, with 19 bases in the middle. The DNA for the CDR3 is TGTGCCAGTAGTAACCTTCGGGCTAGTCGGGGCGGGGAGCTGTTTTTT. Translation: CASSNLRASRGGELFF.

Many counts were recorded for this clone. The chain joins TRBV6-1 to TRBJ1-6, with D unresolved. This CDR3 is built from 13 residues. Trimming left V 9 bases short and J 5 bases short, with 11 bases between. Looked up from germline, CDR1 is MNHNS and CDR2 is SASEGT. Here the CDR3 reads CASRQSNNSPLHF. CDR3 nucleotide sequence: TGTGCCAGTCGCCAGTCAAATAATTCACCCCTCCACTTT.

This clone was detected ten times or more. CDR3 loop: CASSDLHQIFDQETQYF. The CDR3 region has the DNA TGTGCCAGCAGTGACCTCCACCAGATTTTCGACCAAGAGACCCAGTACTTC. This sequence joins TRBV6-4 and TRBJ2-5; D gene unclear. The CDR3 is 17 amino acids. Deletions cut 2 bases from V and 0 bases from J, with 16 bases between. Looked up from germline, CDR1 is MRHNA and CDR2 is SNTAGT.

This clone has ten or more counts. The chain employs TRBV30 and TRBJ1-4; D not certain. This CDR3 is 12 amino acids long. Germline CDR1 GTSNPN, CDR2 SVGIG (reference sequence). V was cut by 4 bases and J by 10 bases, with 13 bases left in between. This chain's CDR3 is CAWNLPTGKLFF. The CDR3 region has the DNA TGTGCCTGGAACCTACCGACCGGAAAACTGTTTTTT.